This T cell receptor beta chain was obtained from a study of spatial heterogeneity in lung cancer. Study-wide results and limits: Mutation counts in tumors were tracked by counts of expanded intratumoral alpha and beta TCRs.

The CDR3 has 12 amino acids. V lost 3 bases to trimming and J lost 5 bases, with 9 bases between them. Germline assignment: CDR1 SGHRS and CDR2 YFSETQ. TCRdb re-analysed the 5' RACE reads in MiXCR, keeping a single row per CDR3 protein. The profile shows about 10,000 distinct CDR3 sequences, 12% of them singletons. This clonotype was detected ten times or more. The antigen is undetermined. As to time point: sample taken at primary tumor resection. Sequencing of whole RNA from tumor, nontumor lung or frozen PBMC involved no sorting. Sequenced material: lung tumor tissue, taken at surgery. The rearrangement links TRBV5-1 to TRBJ2-7; no definite D call. The clonotype was recovered from a female donor with early-stage non-small cell lung cancer. The CDR3 here is CASSSEPHEQYF. The CDR3 DNA follows: TGCGCCAGCAGCTCCGAACCTCACGAGCAGTACTTC.